The source of this T cell receptor beta chain is a study of vaccination and CD4 T cells after COVID-19. Overall study: Culture controls were given either a CEFX pool, an HIV-1 Nef pool, or no peptide.

Treatment meaning: roughly 10-day PBMC culture with coronavirus spike peptide pools or control peptides (ViraFEST assay). Before the COVID-19 pandemic (2011-2018), CD4+ T cells were obtained from the unexposed donor. This CDR3 has 14 amino acids. V shed 4 bases and J shed 2 bases, with 14 bases lying between them. Per the germline V gene, CDR1 is SQVTM and CDR2 is ANQGSEA. Once obtained from cultured CD4+ T cells, the DNA was sequenced using the Oncomine TCR Beta short-read assay. MiXCR, applied by TCRdb to the PCR reads, yields one record per CDR3 protein. The sample shows about 4,600 distinct CDR3 sequences, about three fifths of them seen only once. Overall study results and limits: Recorded median SARS-CoV-2-reactive clonotype numbers increased from about 20 to 38 without reaching significance.

A few counts support this clonotype. The antigen is undetermined. The sample taken for sequencing was CD4+ T cells from blood, cultured in vitro. The clonotype originates from a human donor in good health. The V gene is TRBV29-1, the J gene TRBJ1-1; D gene ambiguous. Here the CDR3 reads CSVVGYEGNTEAFF. The CDR3 bases are TGCAGCGTTGTAGGTTACGAGGGAAACACTGAAGCTTTCTTT.